Included here is one T cell receptor (beta chain) sequence, with context. As yet, its antigen is unknown. These data come from a study of cytomegalovirus exposure and HLA in healthy donors. Study-level points and caveats: Using the classifier, cytomegalovirus status was reportedly diagnosed with high specificity and sensitivity. Among TCR beta chains of equal frequency, HLA-associated ones were more clonally expanded in a later analysis.

This PCR relied on a set of 60 Vbeta primers and 13 Jbeta primers. Sequencing used immunoSEQ multiplex PCR; TCRdb keeps in-frame clones, though not all of them. The repertoire consists of about 110,000 clones, with around 86% occurring once and the leading ten covering about 1.8%. The sequence was collected from a man between 40 and 49 years old in good health and CMV-seronegative. Sequenced input: PBMCs.

The CDR3 region is CASSWWGQGKEKLFF. In nucleotides, the CDR3 is TGTGCCAGCAGTTGGTGGGGACAGGGTAAAGAAAAACTGTTTTTT. This rearrangement joins TRBV28 to TRBJ1-4; the match to TRBD1 covers 9 bases. The germline CDR1 and CDR2 sequences are MDHEN and SYDVKM. V lost 4 bases to trimming and J lost 8 bases; unmatched junction nucleotides: 8. CDR3 length equals 15 residues. Based on the CDR3 plus reference TRBV28 and TRBJ1-4, the full variable domain is DVKVTQSSRYLVKRTGEKVFLECVQDMDHENMFWYRQDPGLGLRLIYFSYDVKMKEKGDIPEGYSVSREKKERFSLILESASTNQTSMYLCASSWWGQGKEKLFFGSGTQLSVL.